This T cell receptor beta chain stems from a study of beta chain features in type 1 diabetes. In the study overall: Cell yields, gender and age were comparable in patients and healthy donors. Across the samples, some 99 million sorted cells were examined in total.

CD45RO/CCR7/CD25/CD127/CD95/CD27 separated CD4+ naive, central memory, regulatory and stem cell-like memory cells by sorting. General study findings and limits: Type 1 diabetes patients showed a moderate but significant shortening of TCRB CDR3s in all four CD4+ subsets.

The germline V gene has CDR1 SGHTA and CDR2 FQGTGA. The CDR3 loop spans 15 amino acids. The junction had 6 bases not matched to a gene; V was cut back by 2 bases and J by 6 bases. Expressed TCRB transcripts were sequenced because the isolated RNA had all been reverse transcribed beforehand. TCRdb's table, derived via immunoSEQ multiplex PCR, lists solely in-frame clones and lacks some. This sample has some 900,000 clones, with roughly 17% found just once. Concerning this clone: Antigen specificity is unknown.

The sequenced material came from naive CD4+ T cells from blood. The TCR sequence derives from a woman aged 18-35 years in good health. The chain uses TRBV7-3 and TRBJ2-1; TRBD1 agrees at 8 bases. CDR3 region: CASSLAGGAANEQFF. The CDR3 DNA reads TGTGCCAGCAGCTTAGCAGGGGGCGCGGCCAATGAGCAGTTCTTC.